Shown below are 5 T cell receptor beta chains from a single sample sequenced in a study of T cells after yellow fever vaccination. Each CDR3 protein gets one entry after TCRdb re-called the 5' RACE reads with MiXCR. The table includes about 260,000 distinct CDR3 sequences, over 3% detected once. The source material was PBMCs, sampled 15 days after the yellow fever booster vaccination. All receptors derive from a man between 18 and 29 years old who received the YFV17D yellow fever vaccine.

This clonotype was seen many times. The V call is TRBV29-1, the J call TRBJ2-2; D unclear. The germline V and J ends were trimmed by 4 bases and 3 bases, with 6 bases remaining between them. The CDR3 loop spans 12 amino acids. Germline CDR1 reads SQVTM; CDR2 reads ANQGSEA. CDR3 sequence (DNA): TGCAGCGTTGCAGAACACACCGGGGAGCTGTTTTTT. Translation gives CSVAEHTGELFF.

This clonotype showed up many times. The chain carries TRBV6-2 or TRBV6-3 and TRBJ1-5; D is uncertain. Germline CDR1 MNHEY, CDR2 SVGEGT. V shed 8 bases and J shed 1 base, with 15 bases lying between them. This CDR3 spans 15 amino acids. The CDR3 is CASRIRGKSNQPQHF. The CDR3 DNA sequence: TGTGCCAGCCGTATACGGGGAAAGAGCAATCAGCCCCAGCATTTT.

The table lists this clonotype with many counts. V is TRBV2 and J is TRBJ2-1; D is unclear. V lost 0 bases, J lost 10 bases, and 13 bases lay in between. Germline V gives CDR1 SNHLY, CDR2 FYNNEI. The CDR3 is 14 residues long. The CDR3 DNA is TGTGCCAGCAGTGAAGCTGTGAGAGGTGGGGAGCAGTTCTTC. Its translation: CASSEAVRGGEQFF.

This clonotype came up many times. The chain has TRBV5-1 and TRBJ1-2; D is undetermined. There are 12 residues in the CDR3. The germline gives CDR1 SGHRS, CDR2 YFSETQ. Trimming took 5 bases from V and 0 from J, leaving 5 bases between them. The CDR3 DNA reads as TGCGCCAGCAGGGGGACTAACTATGGCTACACCTTC. This sequence encodes CASRGTNYGYTF.

There are many counts of this clonotype. V is TRBV18 and J is TRBJ1-2; 11 bases line up with TRBD1. Trimming at V came to 3 bases and at J to 2 bases, leaving 5 bases not matched to a gene. Germline CDR1 is KGHSH and CDR2 is LQKENI. This CDR3 spans 16 amino acids. Written as DNA, the CDR3 is TGTGCCAGCTCACCCGGACAGGGGGCTTTCAACTATGGCTACACCTTC. Protein: CASSPGQGAFNYGYTF.